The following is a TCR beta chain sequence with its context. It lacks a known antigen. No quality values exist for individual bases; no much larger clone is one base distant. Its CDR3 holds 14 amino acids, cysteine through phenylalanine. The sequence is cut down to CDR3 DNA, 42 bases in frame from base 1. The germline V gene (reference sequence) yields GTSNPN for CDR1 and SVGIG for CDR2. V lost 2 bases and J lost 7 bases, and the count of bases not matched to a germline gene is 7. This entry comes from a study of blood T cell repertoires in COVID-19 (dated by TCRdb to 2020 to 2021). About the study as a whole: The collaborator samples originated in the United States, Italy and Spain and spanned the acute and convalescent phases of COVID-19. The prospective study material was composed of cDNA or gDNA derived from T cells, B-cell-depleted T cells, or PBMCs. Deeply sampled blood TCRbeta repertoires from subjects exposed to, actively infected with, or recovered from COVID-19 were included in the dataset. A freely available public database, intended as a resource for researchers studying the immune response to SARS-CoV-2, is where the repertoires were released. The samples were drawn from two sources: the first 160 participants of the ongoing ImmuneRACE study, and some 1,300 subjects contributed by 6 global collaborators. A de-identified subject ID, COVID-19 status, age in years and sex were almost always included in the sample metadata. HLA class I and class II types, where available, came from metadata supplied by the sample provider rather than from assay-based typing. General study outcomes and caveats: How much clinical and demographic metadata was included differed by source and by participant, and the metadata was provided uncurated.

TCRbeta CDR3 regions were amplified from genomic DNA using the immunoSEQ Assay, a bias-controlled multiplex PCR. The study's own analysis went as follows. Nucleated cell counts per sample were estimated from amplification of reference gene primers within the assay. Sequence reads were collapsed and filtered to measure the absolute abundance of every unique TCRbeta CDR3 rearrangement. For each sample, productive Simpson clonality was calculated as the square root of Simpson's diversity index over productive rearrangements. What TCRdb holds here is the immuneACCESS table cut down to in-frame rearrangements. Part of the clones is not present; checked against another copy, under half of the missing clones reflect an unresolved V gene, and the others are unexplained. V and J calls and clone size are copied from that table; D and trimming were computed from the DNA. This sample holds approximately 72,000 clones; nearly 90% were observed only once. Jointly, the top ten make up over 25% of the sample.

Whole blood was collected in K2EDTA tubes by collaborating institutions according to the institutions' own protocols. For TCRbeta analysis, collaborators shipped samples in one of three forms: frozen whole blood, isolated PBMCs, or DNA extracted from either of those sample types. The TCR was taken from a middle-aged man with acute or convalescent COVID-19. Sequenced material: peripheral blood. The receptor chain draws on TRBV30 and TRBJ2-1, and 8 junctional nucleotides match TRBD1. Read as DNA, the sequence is TGTGCCTGGAGTCGACAGGGGATTAATAATGAGCAGTTCTTC. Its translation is CAWSRQGINNEQFF.